The clone carrying this T cell receptor beta chain was observed many times. As it was prepared, the TCRbeta library received unique molecular identifiers. TCRdb processed the PCR reads anew with MiXCR; each CDR3 protein has one entry. Of roughly 610,000 distinct CDR3 sequences listed, about 10% are singletons. These data come from a study of T-cell reconstitution after alpha-beta-depleted transplantation in children. The J segment lost 6 bases and the V segment lost 0 bases, leaving 11 bases of the junction unmatched. Per germline, CDR1 DFQATT and CDR2 SNEGSKA (reference sequence). This CDR3 comprises 16 residues.

The V call is TRBV20-1, the J call TRBJ2-1; 7 bases agree with TRBD2. This sequence was found in a human donor who donated a stem cell graft to a child with acute myeloid leukemia. The material was PBMCs from the stem cell graft donor, obtained from the stem cell graft. The CDR3 DNA reads TGCAGTGCTAGAGATCCCGTGGCGGGAGTCCCCAATGAGCAGTTCTTC. The encoded protein is CSARDPVAGVPNEQFF.